This passage covers 6 T cell receptor beta chains from one sample sequenced in a study of blood T cell repertoires in COVID-19. Sequenced by immunoSEQ multiplex PCR; TCRdb stores in-frame clones only, minus some. This sample has roughly 160,000 clones, with roughly 91% found just once. The sequencing input was peripheral blood. The receptor source for this set is a man aged 18-30 years with acute or convalescent COVID-19.

This chain connects TRBV19 to TRBJ1-5, with 9 bases aligning to TRBD1. The CDR3 contains 16 residues. Germline V CDR1 and CDR2: LNHDA, SQIVND (reference sequence). Trimming at V came to 3 bases and at J to 6 bases, leaving 9 bases not matched to a gene. CDR3: CASSMISGQGGQPQHF. CDR3 DNA: TGTGCCAGTAGTATGATTTCGGGACAGGGTGGTCAGCCCCAGCATTTT.

The rearrangement links TRBV5-1 to TRBJ2-1, with 7 bases identical to TRBD1. This CDR3 spans 15 amino acids. Germline V gene lookup returns CDR1 SGHRS and CDR2 YFSETQ. V lost 4 bases to trimming and J lost 5 bases; unmatched junction nucleotides: 9. The CDR3 DNA reads TGCGCCAGCAGCGTGACAGGGCTCGGGAACAATGAGCAGTTCTTC. Protein sequence: CASSVTGLGNNEQFF.

The chain links TRBV4-1 to TRBJ1-2; D gene unclear. This CDR3 has 16 residues. Germline assignment: CDR1 MGHRA and CDR2 YSYEKL. The germline V and J ends were trimmed by 0 bases and 6 bases, with 17 bases remaining between them. CDR3 region: CASSQDSDYPRDGYTF. In DNA, the CDR3 is TGCGCCAGCAGCCAAGATTCGGACTACCCGCGTGATGGCTACACCTTC.

This chain joins TRBV24-1 and TRBJ1-1; 9 bases are shared with TRBD1. V was pared by 4 bases and J by 6 bases, with 2 bases of the junction left unmatched. CDR1 and CDR2 (germline): KGHDR, SFDVKD. The CDR3 has 13 residues. CDR3 in DNA: TGTGCCACCAGTGAACGACAGGGGGCTGAAGCTTTCTTT. Its protein is CATSERQGAEAFF.

The chain is built from TRBV7-2 and TRBJ2-7; 7 bases are a match to TRBD2. Germline V CDR1 and CDR2: SGHTA, FQGNSA. The CDR3 covers 15 residues. The trim removed 5 bases at V and 3 bases at J, leaving 10 bases unmatched. As DNA, the CDR3 is TGTGCCAGCAGCCCCGCCGGGACTATAGGCTACGAGCAGTACTTC. It encodes CASSPAGTIGYEQYF.

This chain joins TRBV18 and TRBJ1-2, with D tentatively TRBD1 (5 bases). In germline, CDR1 is KGHSH, CDR2 LQKENI. The V gene lost 3 bases and the J gene lost 6 bases, with 17 bases spanning the gap. The CDR3 is made up of 15 amino acids. In DNA, the CDR3 is TGTGCCAGCTCACCCCTCCTCCCACAGGCCAATGGCTACACCTTC. Translating gives CASSPLLPQANGYTF.